This T cell receptor (beta chain) was captured by sequencing in a study of Tregs in tolerant kidney transplant recipients. Overall study results and limits: Tregs expanded with activated donor B cells seemed most donor-specific. No direct test of biological reproducibility was done here. For some patients, primers changed over time, blocking nucleotide-level comparison.

Concerning this clone: Antigen unknown.

Sequencing was performed with immunoSEQ multiplex PCR; in TCRdb, only in-frame clones are kept and a portion is missing. The sample shows 50,000 to 75,000 clones, approximately 85% of them seen only once. Trimming left V 10 bases short and J 3 bases short, with 18 bases between. CDR3 length: 15 residues. Germline V lookup: CDR1 MNHNS, CDR2 SASEGT. The chain has TRBV6-1 and TRBJ1-4; maybe TRBD1 (5 bases). The specimen comprised Tregs from blood, sampled before the transplant. This sequence was found in a human donor who received a combined kidney and bone marrow transplant. CDR3 sequence: CATRRGERANEKLFF. CDR3 DNA: TGTGCCACCCGGCGGGGGGAAAGGGCTAATGAAAAACTGTTTTTT.